Sequencing of this T cell receptor beta chain was carried out in a study of T cell responses to AZD1222 COVID-19 vaccine (TCRdb year 2021). Looking at the study overall: AZD1222 recipients whose second dose came at about 4 weeks and those whose second dose came at about 12 weeks were combined into one group, since spike-specific TCR depth and breadth did not differ between the two schedules. Enrollment into the trials was organized by age into subgroups of 18-55, 56-69 and 70-plus years, and those subgroups contained roughly 160, 29 and 62 TCR-sequenced participants, respectively. A total of about 250 trial participants underwent TCR sequencing, of whom about 210 had received two doses of AZD1222 and roughly 26 had received two doses of the MenACWY control vaccine.

This clone was counted between two and nine times. The antigen this receptor binds is unknown. Base qualities are missing; no much larger clone stands one base away. General conclusions and limits of the study: Vaccine-associated CD4 TCRs spanned the whole spike protein, with dominant responses in regions 160-218 and 743-854. Conclusions about previously exposed vaccinees are limited, since just five or six AZD1222 recipients were seropositive for SARS-CoV-2 at baseline. Because no day 14 peak-response samples were available, the repertoires could be characterized only after the peak T cell response. Most participants were white British and females outnumbered males, and the authors suggested that clonal diversity may have been underestimated. In the small 56-69-year group, the increase in depth fell short of significance, most likely because of low power. Reportedly, almost half of the unique spike-specific TCRs recognized epitopes lying outside the regions that are mutated in the B.1.351 and B.1.1.7 variants. Spike-specific TCR breadth and depth rose significantly after two AZD1222 doses compared with day 0 and with MenACWY recipients.

The germline V gene sets CDR1 to SGDLS and CDR2 to YYNGEE. V lost 0 bases and J lost 3 bases; the stretch between them is 9 bases long. Including the terminal cysteine and phenylalanine, the CDR3 comprises 14 residues. Left in the record is the CDR3 DNA by itself, 42 bases read in frame from the first base. According to the study, the label for this sample's time point signals: baseline before first vaccination. The vaccinee samples were drawn from two UK trials, COV001 and COV002, one of which was a single-blind randomized controlled phase 2/3 trial testing AZD1222 (ChAdOx1 nCoV-19) in healthy adults. For TCRbeta chain sequencing, PBMC samples were collected from trial participants at day 0 and at day 28 after the second dose. The CDR3 regions of human TCRbeta chains were analyzed by immunosequencing. Turning to the authors' computational methods: Repertoire TCRs were checked for matches against a reference library of SARS-CoV-2-specific TCRs that had been generated using the MIRA antigen-specificity platform. Breadth was defined as the fraction of unique TCRs that were SARS-CoV-2-associated. Depth was defined as the fraction of total T cells that were SARS-CoV-2-associated. Using the MIRA data, every spike-specific TCR was mapped to the spike region that the TCR reacted to and assigned to either a CD4 or a CD8 class. Log10-transformed breadth and depth values were compared by one-way ANOVA with Sidak's multiple comparisons tests. Imported from immuneACCESS, the table was reduced by TCRdb to in-frame sequences with V and J called. These copies leave out some clones; in studies compared against another copy, an unresolved V gene accounts for under half, and the cause of the remainder is not known. V and J calls and clone size are copied from that table; D and trimming were computed from the DNA. This sample lists about 120,000 clones; more than 85% were detected once. The leading ten clones occupy roughly 4.5% of the sample.

The sequence was collected from an adult in good health. In this chain, TRBV9 is recombined with TRBJ1-1; there is no confident call for the D gene. Sequenced material: peripheral blood, taken on day 0 of AZD1222 vaccination. The CDR3 region has the sequence CASSVEVWDTEAFF. The DNA sequence is TGTGCCAGCAGCGTAGAGGTGTGGGACACTGAAGCTTTCTTT.